This T cell receptor (beta chain) was captured in a study of monozygotic twins with inflammatory bowel disease. Using the 5' RACE reads, TCRdb records one entry per CDR3 protein without DNA. The sample includes around 410,000 distinct CDR3 sequences. Material: blood. This receptor was taken from a human donor with ulcerative colitis or Crohn's disease, or a healthy co-twin of an affected twin (not recorded which).

The CDR3 loop is CASKPSNQPQHF. This chain joins TRBV19 and TRBJ1-5. The CDR3 runs to 12 residues. From germline, CDR1 is LNHDA and CDR2 SQIVND (reference sequence).